A single T cell receptor beta chain is shown here with its context. What it binds is not known. Investigators divided CD4+ cells into CD45RA+ naive and CD45RA-negative memory subsets. The V end was cut by 6 bases, the J end by 7 bases, with 7 bases between. In germline, CDR1 is SGHVS, CDR2 FQNEAQ. The CDR3 covers 11 residues. Profiling relied on immunoSEQ multiplex PCR, and the TCRdb table lists in-frame clones only, not all of them. Of hundreds of thousands of clones in the sample, less than 96% were seen once. The entry originates in a study of shared clonotypes between healthy human individuals. Study-level information: Per donor, CD8 memory used one plate, CD8 naive used two, CD4 memory used three and CD4 naive used three.

Study-level results: Genetic and exposure-history diversity was limited by the small donor number. Relative to their counterparts shared across all four donors, non-shared clonotypes exhibited diminished generation probabilities.

Specimen: naive CD4+ T cells sorted from blood. Documented subset: CD45RA+ positively selected. The chain employs TRBV7-8 and TRBJ2-1; D is unresolved. The sequence was collected from a woman in her 30s in good health. CDR3 nucleotides: TGTGCCAGCAGTTTGGGTAATGAGCAGTTCTTC. It translates to CASSLGNEQFF.